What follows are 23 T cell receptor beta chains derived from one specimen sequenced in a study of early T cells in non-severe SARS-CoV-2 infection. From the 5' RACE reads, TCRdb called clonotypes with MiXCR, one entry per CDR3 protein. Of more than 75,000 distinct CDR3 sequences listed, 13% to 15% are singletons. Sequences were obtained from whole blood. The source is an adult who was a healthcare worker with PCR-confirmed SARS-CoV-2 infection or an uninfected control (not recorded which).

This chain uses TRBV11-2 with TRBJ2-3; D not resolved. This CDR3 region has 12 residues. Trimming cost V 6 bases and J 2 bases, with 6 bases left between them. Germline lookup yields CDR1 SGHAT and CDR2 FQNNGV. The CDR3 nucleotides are TGTGCCAGCAGTTGGAACACAGATACGCAGTATTTT. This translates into CASSWNTDTQYF.

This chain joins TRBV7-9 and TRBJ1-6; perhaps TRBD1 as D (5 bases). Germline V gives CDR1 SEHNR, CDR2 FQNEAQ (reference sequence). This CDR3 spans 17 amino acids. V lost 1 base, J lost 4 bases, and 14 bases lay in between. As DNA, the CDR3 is TGTGCCAGCAGCTTAGATCGGGGGTCCTTTTATAATTCACCCCTCCACTTT. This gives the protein CASSLDRGSFYNSPLHF.

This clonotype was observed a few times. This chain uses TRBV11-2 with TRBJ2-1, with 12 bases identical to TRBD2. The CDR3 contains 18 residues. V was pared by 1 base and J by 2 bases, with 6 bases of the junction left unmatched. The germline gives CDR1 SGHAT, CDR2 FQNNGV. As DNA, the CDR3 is TGTGCCAGCAGCTTAGGACTAGCGGGGGCGTCCGCCTACAATGAGCAGTTCTTC. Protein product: CASSLGLAGASAYNEQFF.

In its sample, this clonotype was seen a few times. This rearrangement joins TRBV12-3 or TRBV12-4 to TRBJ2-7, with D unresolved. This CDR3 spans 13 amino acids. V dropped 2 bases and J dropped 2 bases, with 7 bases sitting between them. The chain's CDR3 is CASSLSQTYEQYF. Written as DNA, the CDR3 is TGTGCCAGCAGTTTAAGTCAAACCTACGAGCAGTACTTC.

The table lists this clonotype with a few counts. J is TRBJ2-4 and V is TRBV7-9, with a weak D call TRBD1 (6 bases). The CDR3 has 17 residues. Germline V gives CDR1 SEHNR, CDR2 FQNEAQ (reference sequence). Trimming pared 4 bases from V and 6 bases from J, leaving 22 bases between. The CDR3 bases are TGTGCCAGCAGCTCGCACATAAGGACAGAGTTTCCAAACATTCAGTACTTC. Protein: CASSSHIRTEFPNIQYF.

CDR3 in DNA: TGTGCCAGCAGCCAACTTTTTGAGACTAGCGGGGTAGGGAACACCGGGGAGCTGTTTTTT. This sequence encodes CASSQLFETSGVGNTGELFF. This chain uses TRBV4-2 with TRBJ2-2, with TRBD2 identical over 11 bases. V lost 2 bases, J lost 1 base, and 12 bases stayed unmatched. Germline V gene lookup returns CDR1 LGHNA and CDR2 YNFKEQ. The CDR3 has 20 amino acids.

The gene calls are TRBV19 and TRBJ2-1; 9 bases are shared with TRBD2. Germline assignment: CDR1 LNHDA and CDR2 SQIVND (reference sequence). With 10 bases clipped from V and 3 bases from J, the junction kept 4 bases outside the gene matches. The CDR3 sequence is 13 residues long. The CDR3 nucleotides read TGTGCCACCGCGGGGGGGTTCTACAATGAGCAGTTCTTC. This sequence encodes CATAGGFYNEQFF.

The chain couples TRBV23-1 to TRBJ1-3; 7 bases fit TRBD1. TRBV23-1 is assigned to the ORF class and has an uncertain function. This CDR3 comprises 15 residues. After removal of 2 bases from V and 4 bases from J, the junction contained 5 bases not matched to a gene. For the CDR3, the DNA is TGCGCCAGCAGTCAACCGGGACAGCCGGGAAACACCATATATTTT. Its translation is CASSQPGQPGNTIYF.

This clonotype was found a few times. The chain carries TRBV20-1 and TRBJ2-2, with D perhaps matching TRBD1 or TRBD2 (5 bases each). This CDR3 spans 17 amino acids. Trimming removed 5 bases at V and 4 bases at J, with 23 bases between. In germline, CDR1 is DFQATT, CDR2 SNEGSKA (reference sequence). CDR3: CSARPFERGAGTGELFF. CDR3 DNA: TGCAGTGCTCGACCTTTTGAGAGGGGCGCTGGCACCGGGGAGCTGTTTTTT.

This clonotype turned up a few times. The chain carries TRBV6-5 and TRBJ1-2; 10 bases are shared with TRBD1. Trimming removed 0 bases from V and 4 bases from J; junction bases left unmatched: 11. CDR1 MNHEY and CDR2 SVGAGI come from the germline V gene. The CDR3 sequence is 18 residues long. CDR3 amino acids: CASSYSGTGEARGYGYTF. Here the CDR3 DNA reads TGTGCCAGCAGTTACTCGGGGACAGGGGAGGCTCGCGGCTATGGCTACACCTTC.

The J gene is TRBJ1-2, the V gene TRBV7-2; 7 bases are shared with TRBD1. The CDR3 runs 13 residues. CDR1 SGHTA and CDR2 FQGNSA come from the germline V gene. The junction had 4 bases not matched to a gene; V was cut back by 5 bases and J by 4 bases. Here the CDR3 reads CASSQDRIYGYTF. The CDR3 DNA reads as TGTGCCAGCAGCCAGGACAGGATCTATGGCTACACCTTC.

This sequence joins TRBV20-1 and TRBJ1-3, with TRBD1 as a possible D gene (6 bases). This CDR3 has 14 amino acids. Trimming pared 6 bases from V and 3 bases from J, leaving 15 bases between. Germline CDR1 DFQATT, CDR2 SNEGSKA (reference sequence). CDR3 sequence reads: CSATRGADGNTIYF. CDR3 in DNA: TGCAGTGCCACGCGGGGGGCAGATGGAAACACCATATATTTT.

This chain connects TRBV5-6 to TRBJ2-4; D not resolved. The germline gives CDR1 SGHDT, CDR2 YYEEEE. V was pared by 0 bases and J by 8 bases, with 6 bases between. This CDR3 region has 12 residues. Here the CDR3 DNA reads TGTGCCAGCAGCTTGGAAAGGGACATTCAGTACTTC. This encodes CASSLERDIQYF.

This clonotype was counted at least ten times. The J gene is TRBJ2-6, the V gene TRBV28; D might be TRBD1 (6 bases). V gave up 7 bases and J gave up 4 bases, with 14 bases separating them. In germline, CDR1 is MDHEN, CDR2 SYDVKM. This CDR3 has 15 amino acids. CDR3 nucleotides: TGTGCCAGCAACAAACAGGGATCCGGGGCCAACGTCCTGACTTTC. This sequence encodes CASNKQGSGANVLTF.

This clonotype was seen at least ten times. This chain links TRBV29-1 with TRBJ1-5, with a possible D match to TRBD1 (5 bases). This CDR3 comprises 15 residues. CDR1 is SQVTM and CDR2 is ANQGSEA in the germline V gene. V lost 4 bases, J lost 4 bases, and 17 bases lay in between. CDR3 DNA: TGCAGCGTTGTACAGGTGGCAGGCTCTAATCAGCCCCAGCATTTT. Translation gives CSVVQVAGSNQPQHF.

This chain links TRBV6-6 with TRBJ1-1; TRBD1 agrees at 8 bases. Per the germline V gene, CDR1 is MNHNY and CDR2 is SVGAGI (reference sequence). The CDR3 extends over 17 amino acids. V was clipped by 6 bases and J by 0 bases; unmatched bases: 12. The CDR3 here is CASRETGGGFMNTEAFF. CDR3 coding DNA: TGTGCCAGCAGAGAAACAGGGGGGGGCTTTATGAACACTGAAGCTTTCTTT.

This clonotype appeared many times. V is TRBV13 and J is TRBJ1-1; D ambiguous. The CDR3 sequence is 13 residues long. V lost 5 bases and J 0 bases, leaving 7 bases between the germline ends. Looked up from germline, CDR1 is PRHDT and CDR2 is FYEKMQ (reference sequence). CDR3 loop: CASSPQVNTEAFF. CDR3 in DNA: TGTGCCAGCAGCCCCCAGGTGAACACTGAAGCTTTCTTT.

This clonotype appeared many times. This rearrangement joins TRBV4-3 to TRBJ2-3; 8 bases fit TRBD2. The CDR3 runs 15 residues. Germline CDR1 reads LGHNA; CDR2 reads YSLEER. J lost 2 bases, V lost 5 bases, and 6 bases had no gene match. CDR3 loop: CASSNKRGPTDTQYF. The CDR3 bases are TGCGCCAGCAGCAACAAGCGGGGGCCCACAGATACGCAGTATTTT.

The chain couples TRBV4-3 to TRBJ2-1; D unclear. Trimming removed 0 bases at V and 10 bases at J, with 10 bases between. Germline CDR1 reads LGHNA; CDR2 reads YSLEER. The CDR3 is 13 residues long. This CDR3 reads CASSQDRLREQFF. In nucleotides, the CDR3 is TGCGCCAGCAGCCAAGATCGTCTACGGGAGCAGTTCTTC.

For the CDR3, the DNA is TGTGCCAGCAGCAGGTCCAACGAGCAGTACTTC. Translated, it gives CASSRSNEQYF. The chain recombines TRBV11-2 with TRBJ2-7; D unresolved. This CDR3 has 11 residues. The germline V gene has CDR1 SGHAT and CDR2 FQNNGV. Trimming took off 5 bases at V and 5 bases at J, with 7 bases between the two ends.

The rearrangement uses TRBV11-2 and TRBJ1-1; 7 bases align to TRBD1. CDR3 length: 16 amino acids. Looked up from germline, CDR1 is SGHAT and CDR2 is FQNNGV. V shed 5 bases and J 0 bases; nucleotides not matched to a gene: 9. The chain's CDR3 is CASSNRDSALNTEAFF. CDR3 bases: TGTGCCAGCAGCAATCGGGACAGCGCTTTGAACACTGAAGCTTTCTTT.

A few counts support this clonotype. CDR3 amino acids: CASSWPGGPYEQYF. The CDR3 region has the DNA TGTGCCAGCAGCTGGCCAGGGGGACCCTACGAGCAGTACTTC. The chain couples TRBV7-8 to TRBJ2-7, with 7 positions matching TRBD1. V shed 4 bases and J 2 bases; nucleotides not matched to a gene: 5. This CDR3 is 14 amino acids long. The germline V gene has CDR1 SGHVS and CDR2 FQNEAQ.

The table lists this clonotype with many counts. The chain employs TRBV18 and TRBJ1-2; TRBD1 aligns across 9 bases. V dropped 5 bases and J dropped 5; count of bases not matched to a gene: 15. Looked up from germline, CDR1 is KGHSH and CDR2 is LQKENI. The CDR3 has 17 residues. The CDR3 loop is CASSSPGQGSPTYGYTF. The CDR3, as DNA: TGTGCCAGCTCATCCCCGGGACAGGGTTCCCCTACTTATGGCTACACCTTC. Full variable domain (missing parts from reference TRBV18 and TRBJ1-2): NAGVMQNPRHLVRRRGQEARLRCSPMKGHSHVYWYRQLPEEGLKFMVYLQKENIIDESGMPKERFSAEFPKEGPSILRIQQVVRGDSAAYFCASSSPGQGSPTYGYTFGSGTRLTVV.